The next 30 T cell receptor beta chains were all read from a single sample in a study of blood T cell repertoires in COVID-19. Profiled with immunoSEQ multiplex PCR; TCRdb holds only in-frame clones, not every one. The data hold around 200,000 clones, with around 84% observed a single time. Sequenced sample: peripheral blood. The receptors come from a woman in her seventies with COVID-19, enrolled during active disease.

The chain couples TRBV30 to TRBJ1-2, with TRBD1 matching 10 bases. With 3 bases clipped from V and 8 bases from J, the junction kept 6 bases outside the gene matches. The length of the CDR3 is 13 residues. The germline gives CDR1 GTSNPN, CDR2 SVGIG (reference sequence). CDR3 sequence reads: CAWSFDRGQGYTF. Here the CDR3 DNA reads TGTGCCTGGAGCTTCGACAGGGGGCAGGGCTACACCTTC.

This clone was counted a single time. V is TRBV5-1 and J is TRBJ2-5, with TRBD2 matching 16 bases. Germline CDR1 and CDR2: SGHRS and YFSETQ. After removal of 6 bases from V and 2 bases from J, the junction contained 4 bases not matched to a gene. This CDR3 contains 16 residues. The CDR3 sequence: CASTPGLAGGQETQYF. DNA for the CDR3: TGCGCCAGCACCCCGGGACTAGCGGGAGGGCAAGAGACCCAGTACTTC.

This clone appeared a single time. V is TRBV9 and J is TRBJ2-7; TRBD2 might be the D (6 bases). This CDR3 has 15 residues. The germline V and J ends were trimmed by 0 bases and 2 bases, with 12 bases remaining between them. From germline, CDR1 is SGDLS and CDR2 YYNGEE. CDR3 protein: CASSVATGLPYEQYF. In DNA form, the CDR3 reads TGTGCCAGCAGCGTAGCTACAGGACTACCCTACGAGCAGTACTTC.

The V and J genes are TRBV19 and TRBJ1-1; no definite D call. Germline V gives CDR1 LNHDA, CDR2 SQIVND (reference sequence). V lost 7 bases and J lost 3, with 12 bases in between. CDR3 size: 13 residues. This CDR3 reads CASIGPRDTEAFF. The CDR3 DNA follows: TGTGCCAGTATTGGACCGAGGGACACTGAAGCTTTCTTT.

The gene calls are TRBV2 and TRBJ1-4; TRBD1 agrees at 9 bases. The germline V gene has CDR1 SNHLY and CDR2 FYNNEI. The CDR3 runs to 14 residues. V dropped 6 bases and J dropped 8; count of bases not matched to a gene: 7. As DNA, the CDR3 is TGTGCCAGCAGAAAACAGGGGGCCAGGGAAAAACTGTTTTTT. Residues: CASRKQGAREKLFF.

The chain uses TRBV4-1 and TRBJ2-2, with D possibly matching TRBD1 (7 bases). V gave up 2 bases and J gave up 7 bases, with 14 bases separating them. Germline values: CDR1 MGHRA, CDR2 YSYEKL. The CDR3 consists of 15 residues. CDR3 amino acids: CASSQLAGGIGELFF. Here the CDR3 DNA reads TGCGCCAGCAGCCAATTGGCAGGGGGGATCGGGGAGCTGTTTTTT.

The gene calls are TRBV7-6 and TRBJ2-6, with 9 bases that match TRBD1. Germline assignment: CDR1 SGHVS and CDR2 FNYEAQ. CDR3 length equals 16 residues. With 1 base clipped from V and 2 bases from J, the junction kept 0 bases outside the gene matches. DNA for the CDR3: TGTGCCAGCAGCTTAGGGACAGGGGCTGGGGCCAACGTCCTGACTTTC. Protein product: CASSLGTGAGANVLTF.

V usage is TRBV3-1 (or the pseudogene TRBV3-2) and J usage is TRBJ2-3, with D possibly being TRBD1 (6 bases). Trimming pared 0 bases from V and 11 bases from J, leaving 9 bases between. CDR3 size: 12 residues. CDR1 and CDR2 (germline): LGHDT, YNNKEL (reference sequence). The CDR3 spells CASSQERGGQYF. The CDR3 bases are TGTGCCAGCAGCCAAGAAAGAGGGGGGCAGTATTTT.

This chain connects TRBV10-3 to TRBJ2-1; 8 bases agree with TRBD2. The V and J ends lost 6 bases and 8 bases, in that order; junction bases with no gene match: 3. Per the germline V gene, CDR1 is ENHRY and CDR2 is SYGVKD. CDR3 length: 12 amino acids. As DNA, the CDR3 is TGTGCCATCAGGGCGGGAGGAGATGAGCAGTTCTTC. Protein product: CAIRAGGDEQFF.

The V gene is TRBV7-2, the J gene TRBJ2-4; 12 bases agree with TRBD1. The CDR3 extends over 16 amino acids. Trimming cost V 5 bases and J 9 bases; bases outside gene matches: 11. CDR1 and CDR2 (germline): SGHTA, FQGNSA. CDR3: CASSPRPGTGGAIQYF. The CDR3 DNA sequence: TGTGCCAGCAGCCCACGACCCGGGACAGGGGGCGCCATTCAGTACTTC.

The chain joins TRBV27 to TRBJ2-7; 11 bases line up with TRBD1. CDR3 length: 16 amino acids. From germline, CDR1 is MNHEY and CDR2 SMNVEV (reference sequence). V dropped 2 bases and J dropped 7; count of bases not matched to a gene: 10. This CDR3 is CASSLPRDRGFEEQYV. The DNA for the CDR3 is TGTGCCAGCAGTTTACCCCGGGACAGGGGGTTCGAAGAGCAGTACGTC.

J is TRBJ1-3 and V is TRBV3-1 (or the pseudogene TRBV3-2); unclear D gene. V lost 0 bases and J 4 bases, leaving 10 bases between the germline ends. The length of the CDR3 is 15 residues. Germline-derived CDR1 and CDR2 are LGHDT and YNNKEL (reference sequence). CDR3 nucleotides: TGTGCCAGCAGCCAAGAGATCAGCGGGGGAAACACCATATATTTT. It specifies CASSQEISGGNTIYF.

This chain links TRBV7-9 with TRBJ2-2, with 7 nucleotides matching TRBD1. The germline CDR1 and CDR2 sequences are SEHNR and FQNEAQ (reference sequence). There are 14 residues in the CDR3. After removal of 8 bases from V and 2 bases from J, the junction contained 5 bases not matched to a gene. This CDR3 is CASPRDSNTGELFF. Written as DNA, the CDR3 is TGTGCCAGCCCACGGGACAGTAACACCGGGGAGCTGTTTTTT.

This clone is a singleton in its sample. This chain joins TRBV7-9 and TRBJ1-3; perhaps TRBD1 as D (5 bases). The CDR3 totals 17 residues. V lost 5 bases, J lost 2 bases, and 19 bases lay in between. Germline values: CDR1 SEHNR, CDR2 FQNEAQ (reference sequence). CDR3 sequence: CASSPTDRTVAGNTIYF. Written as DNA, the CDR3 is TGTGCCAGCAGCCCAACCGACAGAACCGTCGCTGGAAACACCATATATTTT.

The chain couples TRBV15 to TRBJ2-7, with D possibly TRBD2 on 5 matching bases. The CDR3 totals 15 residues. Trimming left V 3 bases short and J 5 bases short, with 17 bases between. Germline V gene data show CDR1 as LNHNV and CDR2 as YYDKDF (reference sequence). CDR3 sequence reads: CATSRDSLGENEQYF. The CDR3 DNA reads TGTGCCACCAGCAGGGACTCCCTAGGAGAGAACGAGCAGTACTTC.

This chain uses TRBV28 with TRBJ1-2; 8 bases fit TRBD1. Germline V gives CDR1 MDHEN, CDR2 SYDVKM. This CDR3 has 16 amino acids. J lost 7 bases, V lost 7 bases, and 17 bases had no gene match. The CDR3 DNA sequence: TGTGCCAGCACTCTACAGACGACAGGGGTCCTTCTTGGCTACACCTTC. The encoded protein is CASTLQTTGVLLGYTF.

This clone appeared a single time. V usage is TRBV25-1 and J usage is TRBJ2-7; D possibly corresponds to TRBD2 (6 bases). Germline CDR1 and CDR2: MGHDK and SYGVNS. The CDR3 is 11 residues long. The CDR3 DNA sequence: TGTGCGGCGGGGCACCTTTACGAGCAGTACTTC. Residues: CAAGHLYEQYF.

The chain couples TRBV2 to TRBJ2-3, with D uncertain. V gave up 1 base and J gave up 2 bases, with 7 bases separating them. The length of the CDR3 is 14 residues. From germline, CDR1 is SNHLY and CDR2 FYNNEI. CDR3 in amino acids: CASSEGLNTDTQYF. The CDR3 nucleotides are TGTGCCAGCAGTGAAGGACTTAACACAGATACGCAGTATTTT.

This clone showed up just once. The CDR3 is CATSRRDREVEAFF. Written as DNA, the CDR3 is TGTGCCACCAGCAGAAGAGACAGGGAGGTTGAAGCTTTCTTT. The chain links TRBV15 to TRBJ1-1, with 7 positions matching TRBD1. The trim removed 2 bases at V and 7 bases at J, leaving 7 bases unmatched. Looked up from germline, CDR1 is LNHNV and CDR2 is YYDKDF (reference sequence). This CDR3 is built from 14 residues. Full variable domain (remainder filled in from reference TRBV15 and TRBJ1-1): DAMVIQNPRYQVTQFGKPVTLSCSQTLNHNVMYWYQQKSSQAPKLLFHYYDKDFNNEADTPDNFQSRRPNTSFCFLDIRSPGLGDTAMYLCATSRRDREVEAFFGQGTRLTVV.

The rearrangement links TRBV6-4 to TRBJ1-2, with unresolved D. The CDR3 runs 14 residues. Trimming took 4 bases from V and 8 from J, leaving 17 bases between them. Germline CDR1 is MRHNA and CDR2 is SNTAGT. The DNA for the CDR3 is TGTGCCAGCAGTGTTGACGCGAACGGGAACGGCTACACCTTC. It specifies CASSVDANGNGYTF.

This chain uses TRBV18 with TRBJ2-5; 7 bases fit TRBD1. The CDR3 is 13 residues long. V trimming: 3 bases; J trimming: 3 bases; junction bases outside the gene matches: 1. Per the germline V gene, CDR1 is KGHSH and CDR2 is LQKENI. The CDR3: CASSPGQKETQYF. CDR3 DNA sequence: TGTGCCAGCTCACCGGGACAGAAAGAGACCCAGTACTTC.

V gene TRBV10-2 combines with J gene TRBJ2-5, with a weak D call TRBD1 (5 bases). The V and J ends lost 3 bases and 4 bases respectively, with 15 bases between them. Germline V gene data show CDR1 as WSHSY and CDR2 as SAAADI. CDR3 length: 15 residues. CDR3 coding DNA: TGCGCCAGCAGTGATAATTCAGGGATGGGAGAGACCCAGTACTTC. The encoded protein is CASSDNSGMGETQYF.

The chain is built from TRBV18 and TRBJ2-7, with D tentatively TRBD1 (7 bases). CDR3 size: 13 residues. Trimming left V 3 bases short and J 6 bases short, with 12 bases between. Germline V gene data show CDR1 as KGHSH and CDR2 as LQKENI. In DNA, the CDR3 is TGTGCCAGCTCACCGGCAGGGGGGCCCGAGCAGTACTTC. Amino acid sequence: CASSPAGGPEQYF.

The genes are TRBV2 and TRBJ1-1, with 10 bases aligning to TRBD1. CDR3 length: 16 amino acids. Germline loops: CDR1 SNHLY, CDR2 FYNNEI. V shed 7 bases and J 2 bases; nucleotides not matched to a gene: 10. The CDR3 protein is CASNYRDRGGNTEAFF. The CDR3, as DNA: TGTGCCAGCAATTACCGGGACAGGGGAGGAAACACTGAAGCTTTCTTT.

The V and J genes are TRBV5-5 and TRBJ1-4, with D uncertain. CDR1 and CDR2 (germline): SGHKS, YYEKEE (reference sequence). The CDR3 covers 14 residues. The V and J ends lost 0 bases and 0 bases respectively, with 3 bases between them. CDR3 in amino acids: CASSLDTTNEKLFF. CDR3 DNA: TGTGCCAGCAGCTTGGATACAACTAATGAAAAACTGTTTTTT.

This chain joins TRBV6-5 and TRBJ2-1; TRBD2 aligns across 9 bases. V lost 9 bases and J lost 7; bases outside the gene matches: 10. In germline, CDR1 is MNHEY, CDR2 SVGAGI. The CDR3 spans 14 residues. This CDR3 reads CASTRRGGRNEQFF. In nucleotides, the CDR3 is TGTGCCAGTACTCGGCGGGGGGGCCGGAATGAGCAGTTCTTC.

The CDR3 coding sequence is TGTGCCAGCAGCTTACTAGCGGGAGATCACCCCGAGCAGTACTTC. Encoded protein: CASSLLAGDHPEQYF. V usage is TRBV5-6 and J usage is TRBJ2-7, with 11 bases matching TRBD2. Losses at the gene ends were 2 bases for V and 6 bases for J; bases not matched to a gene: 7. Germline V lookup: CDR1 SGHDT, CDR2 YYEEEE. The CDR3 has 15 residues.

The V gene is TRBV6-2 or TRBV6-3, the J gene TRBJ1-1; weak D call: TRBD1 (5 bases). V was cut by 4 bases and J by 1 base, with 19 bases left in between. The CDR3 extends over 17 amino acids. Germline CDR1 is MNHEY and CDR2 is SVGEGT. This chain's CDR3 is CASSSPIPGPGNTEAFF. Here the CDR3 DNA reads TGTGCCAGCAGTTCACCTATTCCAGGGCCGGGGAACACTGAAGCTTTCTTT.

The V and J genes are TRBV19 and TRBJ2-4, with 8 bases fitting TRBD2. The CDR3 has 13 amino acids. V gave up 5 bases and J gave up 7 bases; unmatched junction bases: 4. CDR1 is LNHDA, CDR2 SQIVND, per germline (reference sequence). The CDR3 is CASSLASGNIQYF. Written as DNA, the CDR3 is TGTGCCAGTAGTCTGGCTAGCGGGAACATTCAGTACTTC.

The chain carries TRBV20-1 and TRBJ2-2, with TRBD1 identical over 9 bases. This CDR3 is 14 amino acids long. The ends lost 3 bases at V and 5 bases at J; junction bases unmatched: 4. Germline CDR1 is DFQATT and CDR2 is SNEGSKA (reference sequence). CDR3 coding DNA: TGCAGTGCTAGTAGGGACAGGGTGACCGGGGAGCTGTTTTTT. Translated, it gives CSASRDRVTGELFF.